Listed below are T cell receptor beta chains from one sample, sequenced in a study of CD8+ T cells in alopecia areata. TCRdb's table, derived via immunoSEQ multiplex PCR, lists solely in-frame clones and lacks some. The sample yields about 100,000 clones, 55% to 60% seen once. Sequenced: NKG2D-low CD8+ T cells sorted from blood. Receptor source: a human donor with alopecia areata. The CDR3 runs from the conserved cysteine through the conserved F or W. The D gene is left open where the match is weak. Expanded clones get a size class; other rows say once, few or many, or leave the size out.

size	D	J	length	V	DNA	CDR3
few	.	TRBJ2-5	16	TRBV28	TGTGCCAGCAGTAACCCCGACACAGTGTACCAAGAGACCCAGTACTTC	CASSNPDTVYQETQYF
.	.	TRBJ2-3	14	TRBV5-6	TGTGCCAGCAGCTTGGGATCCCTCACAGATACGCAGTATTTT	CASSLGSLTDTQYF
.	TRBD2	TRBJ2-7	14	TRBV5-1	TGCGCCAGCAGCTTTAGCGGGAACTCCTACGAGCAGTACTTC	CASSFSGNSYEQYF
.	TRBD1	TRBJ2-5	15	TRBV9	TGTGCCAGCAGCGTAAGACAGGGGGCGGGTGAGACCCAGTACTTC	CASSVRQGAGETQYF
.	.	TRBJ2-3	17	TRBV5-1	TGCGCCAGCAGCGACGACAAGAGGGGGAGGGCCGGGGATACGCAGTATTTT	CASSDDKRGRAGDTQYF
.	TRBD2	TRBJ2-7	15	TRBV5-1	TGCGCCAGCAGCTTTAGCGGGTTGGGATCCTACGAGCAGTACTTC	CASSFSGLGSYEQYF
.	TRBD1	TRBJ2-3	15	TRBV19	TGTGCCAGTAGTAGGGTCGACAGGGAAGCAGATACGCAGTATTTT	CASSRVDREADTQYF
few	.	TRBJ2-7	14	TRBV19	TGTGCCAGTAGTCCAGGGACTGAGTCCTACGAGCAGTACTTC	CASSPGTESYEQYF
.	TRBD2	TRBJ2-1	15	TRBV5-4	TGTGCCAGCAGCTTGCCCAGCGGGAGAGTCAATGAGCAGTTCTTC	CASSLPSGRVNEQFF
.	TRBD1	TRBJ1-1	13	TRBV4-1	TGCGCCGGGGCCGAGACAGGGGGCACTGAAGCTTTCTTT	CAGAETGGTEAFF
.	TRBD2	TRBJ2-1	16	TRBV9	TGTGCCAGCAGCGTAGATGGGACTACAACCTACAATGAGCAGTTCTTC	CASSVDGTTTYNEQFF
few	.	TRBJ2-5	13	TRBV7-9	TGTGCCAGCAGGAGGACGATCCAAGAGACCCAGTACTTC	CASRRTIQETQYF
.	.	TRBJ2-5	14	TRBV7-9	TGTGCCAGCAGCTTATCCCGGACTCAAGAGACCCAGTACTTC	CASSLSRTQETQYF
.	.	TRBJ1-1	11	TRBV4-1	TGCGCCAGCAGCCAAGCGGATGAAGCTTTCTTT	CASSQADEAFF
.	.	TRBJ2-1	14	TRBV2	TGTGCCAGCAGTGGCGGGACCTCCTACAATGAGCAGTTCTTC	CASSGGTSYNEQFF
few	.	TRBJ2-5	15	TRBV11-2	TGTGCCAGCAGCTATAGCGGAAGCTTCCAAGAGACCCAGTACTTC	CASSYSGSFQETQYF
.	TRBD1	TRBJ2-6	19	TRBV28	TGTGCCAGCAGTACCCCAGGGGACAGGGGGCCCTCTGGGGCCAACGTCCTGACTTTC	CASSTPGDRGPSGANVLTF
few	.	TRBJ2-7	15	TRBV6-1	TGTGCCAGCAGTGAAGCTGCAGGGCGCTCCTACGAGCAGTACTTC	CASSEAAGRSYEQYF
.	.	TRBJ2-1	13	TRBV6-5	TGTGCCAGCGAGTCCCTCCCTAACAATGAGCAGTTCTTC	CASESLPNNEQFF
.	.	TRBJ2-7	13	TRBV11-2	TGTGCCAGCAGCTATAGACCTTACGAGGGGCAGTACTTC	CASSYRPYEGQYF
.	TRBD2	TRBJ2-3	16	TRBV19	TGTGCCAGTGAGGGGGGACTAGCGGGGAGCACAGATACGCAGTATTTT	CASEGGLAGSTDTQYF
.	.	TRBJ1-1	10	TRBV2	TGTGCCACCAGCGGAGTTGTAGCTTTCTTT	CATSGVVAFF
.	.	TRBJ2-1	12	TRBV4-1	TGCGCCAGCAGCCAAGATTCGGCTAGCCAGTTCTTC	CASSQDSASQFF
.	.	TRBJ2-7	13	TRBV2	TGTGCCAGCAGTGAAGGGCAGGGCCACGAGCAGTACTTC	CASSEGQGHEQYF
.	TRBD2	TRBJ2-7	14	TRBV4-1	TGCGCCAGCACCTTACGGGAGGGCCCATACGAGCAGTACTTC	CASTLREGPYEQYF
.	TRBD2	TRBJ2-7	16	TRBV4-1	TGCGCCAGCAGCCTCCGCGGGACTAGCGGGGCCTTGGAGCAGTACTTC	CASSLRGTSGALEQYF
.	.	TRBJ1-1	12	TRBV29-1	TGCAGCGTTGAGGTGAAGGGCACTGAAGCTTTCTTT	CSVEVKGTEAFF
few	TRBD2	TRBJ2-1	15	TRBV7-9	TGTGCCAGCAGCTTATCCGGGACTAGCGAGAATGAGCAGTTCTTC	CASSLSGTSENEQFF
.	.	TRBJ2-1	17	TRBV5-1	TGCGCCAGCAGCTTGTCGGGGCAGTGGAGCTCCTACAATGAGCAGTTCTTC	CASSLSGQWSSYNEQFF
.	TRBD2	TRBJ2-1	15	TRBV5-6	TGTGCCAGCAGCTTAGGCCTAGCGGGGTACAATGAGCAGTTCTTC	CASSLGLAGYNEQFF
.	.	TRBJ1-1	14	TRBV28	TGTGCCAGCAGTCCCCTTGGGTTGGACACTGAAGCTTTCTTT	CASSPLGLDTEAFF
.	TRBD2	TRBJ2-1	14	TRBV29-1	TGCAGCGCCAATAGCGGGAGCTCCTACAATGAGCAGTTCTTC	CSANSGSSYNEQFF
.	.	TRBJ1-1	12	TRBV7-6	TGTGCCAGCAGCCGCCGAGAAGCGGAAGCTTTCTTT	CASSRREAEAFF
.	.	TRBJ1-2	12	TRBV10-2	TGCGCCAGCAGTGGGTCAGGGGATGGCTACACCTTC	CASSGSGDGYTF
.	TRBD2	TRBJ2-7	13	TRBV5-1	TGCGCCAGCAGCATAGCGGGAGCCTACGAGCAGTACTTC	CASSIAGAYEQYF
once	.	TRBJ2-7	12	TRBV14	TGTGCCAGCAGCCCGGGCTATAACGAGCAGTACTTC	CASSPGYNEQYF
few	.	TRBJ2-5	17	TRBV4-1	TGCGCCAGCAGCCAAGATCCCCCGTACAGGGTCAAAGAGACCCAGTACTTC	CASSQDPPYRVKETQYF
.	.	TRBJ2-7	13	TRBV19	TGTGCCAGTAGTTCTGGGGGCTCCTACGAGCAGTACTTC	CASSSGGSYEQYF
.	.	TRBJ1-2	12	TRBV5-1	TGCGCCACCTCAATCGGGGACTATGGCTACACCTTC	CATSIGDYGYTF
few	.	TRBJ2-7	14	TRBV5-6	TGTGCCAGCAGCTTGGGGACCGGGGCCTACGAGCAGTACTTC	CASSLGTGAYEQYF
.	.	TRBJ1-5	14	TRBV5-1	TGCGCCAGCAGCGGGGGCGGATTAAATCAGCCCCAGCATTTT	CASSGGGLNQPQHF
few	.	TRBJ2-1	15	TRBV19	TGTGCCAGTAGTTCTTCCTCAGGTTCCTACAATGAGCAGTTCTTC	CASSSSSGSYNEQFF
.	.	TRBJ2-2	17	TRBV4-1	TGCGCCAGCAGCCAAAAAGGGATAACGCCAAACACCGGGGAGCTGTTTTTT	CASSQKGITPNTGELFF
.	TRBD1	TRBJ2-7	14	TRBV13	TGTGCCAGCAGCGGCCGGGACAGGCCTGTCGAGCAGTACTTC	CASSGRDRPVEQYF
.	.	TRBJ1-1	12	TRBV29-1	TGCAGCGTTGGGTCAGCAAACACTGAAGCTTTCTTT	CSVGSANTEAFF
.	.	TRBJ2-3	15	TRBV15	TGTGCCACCAGCAGAGTCCTAGGGTGGTCAGATACGCAGTATTTT	CATSRVLGWSDTQYF
.	TRBD2	TRBJ2-4	15	TRBV11-2	TGTGCCAGCAGCTTAGAGGCGGGGGGCATGTGGGTTCAGTACTTC	CASSLEAGGMWVQYF
.	.	TRBJ2-7	14	TRBV9	TGTGCCAGCAGCGCTTCGGACGGATCCTACGAGCAGTACTTC	CASSASDGSYEQYF
.	.	TRBJ2-5	15	TRBV6-5	TGTGCCAGCAGTCCAACCTGGGGGAATCAAGAGACCCAGTACTTC	CASSPTWGNQETQYF
.	.	TRBJ1-1	15	TRBV27	TGTGCCAGCAGTCTGGGACAATACCCGAACACTGAAGCTTTCTTT	CASSLGQYPNTEAFF
.	TRBD1	TRBJ2-5	13	TRBV28	TGTGCCATCATGGGACAGCTAAAAGAGACCCAGTACTTC	CAIMGQLKETQYF
few	.	TRBJ1-4	12	TRBV7-9	TGTGCCAGCAGCTTAGCGGACTCTAAACTGTTTTTT	CASSLADSKLFF
.	.	TRBJ2-7	12	TRBV28	TGTGCCACCTCCAGGGGGGCCTACGAGCAGTACTTC	CATSRGAYEQYF
.	.	TRBJ2-7	15	TRBV6-5	TGTGCCAGCAGTTACTTCGGTGGGGAACGATACGAGCAGTACTTC	CASSYFGGERYEQYF
few	TRBD2	TRBJ2-1	20	TRBV23-1	TGCGCCAGCAGCCCCACCCCCGGGACTAGCGGGATTATCCCGGGGAATGAGCAGTTCTTC	CASSPTPGTSGIIPGNEQFF